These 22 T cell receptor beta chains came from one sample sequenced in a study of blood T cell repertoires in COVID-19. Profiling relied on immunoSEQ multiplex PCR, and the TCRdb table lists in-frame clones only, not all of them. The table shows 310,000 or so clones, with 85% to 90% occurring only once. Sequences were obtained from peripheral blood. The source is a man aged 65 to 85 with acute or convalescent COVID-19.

The CDR3 nucleotides read TGCAGCGTTGTATCACAGAACTACGAGCAGTACTTC. Its protein product is CSVVSQNYEQYF. The rearrangement uses TRBV29-1 and TRBJ2-7; no firm D call. This CDR3 region has 12 residues. Germline V gives CDR1 SQVTM, CDR2 ANQGSEA. V lost 4 bases to trimming and J lost 3 bases, with 10 bases between them.

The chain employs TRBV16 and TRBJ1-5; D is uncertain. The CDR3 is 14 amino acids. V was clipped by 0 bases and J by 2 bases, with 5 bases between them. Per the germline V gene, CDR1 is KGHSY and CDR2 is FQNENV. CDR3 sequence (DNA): TGTGCCAGCAGCCAATCGTCTGGCAATCAGCCCCAGCATTTT. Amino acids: CASSQSSGNQPQHF. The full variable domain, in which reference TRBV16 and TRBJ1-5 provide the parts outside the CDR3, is GEEVAQTPKHLVRGEGQKAKLYCAPIKGHSYVFWYQQVLKNEFKFLISFQNENVFDETGMPKERFSAKCLPNSPCSLEIQATKLEDSAVYFCASSQSSGNQPQHFGDGTRLSIL.

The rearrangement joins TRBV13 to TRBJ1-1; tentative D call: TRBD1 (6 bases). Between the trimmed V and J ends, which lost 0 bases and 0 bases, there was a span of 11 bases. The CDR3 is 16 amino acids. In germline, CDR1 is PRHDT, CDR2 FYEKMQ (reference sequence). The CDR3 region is CASSLGAGALNTEAFF. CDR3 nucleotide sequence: TGTGCCAGCAGCTTAGGGGCAGGGGCCCTGAACACTGAAGCTTTCTTT.

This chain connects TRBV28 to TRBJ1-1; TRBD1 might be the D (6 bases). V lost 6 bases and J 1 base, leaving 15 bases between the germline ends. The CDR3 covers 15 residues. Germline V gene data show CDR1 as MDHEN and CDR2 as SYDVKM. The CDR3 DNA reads TGTGCCAGCAGCCCCCTACGGACAGCGAACACTGAAGCTTTCTTT. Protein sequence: CASSPLRTANTEAFF.

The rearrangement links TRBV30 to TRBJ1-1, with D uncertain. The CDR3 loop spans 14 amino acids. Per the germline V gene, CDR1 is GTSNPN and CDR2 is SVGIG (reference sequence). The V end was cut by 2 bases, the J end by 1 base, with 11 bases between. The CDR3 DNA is TGTGCCTGGAGTTTCGGGGTCCAGAACACTGAAGCTTTCTTT. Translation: CAWSFGVQNTEAFF.

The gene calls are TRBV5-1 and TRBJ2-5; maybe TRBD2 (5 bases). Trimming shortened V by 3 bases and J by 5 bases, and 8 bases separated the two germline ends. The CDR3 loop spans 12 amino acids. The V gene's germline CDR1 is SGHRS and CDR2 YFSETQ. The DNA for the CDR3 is TGCGCCAGCAGCTACCGAGGGGAGACCCAGTACTTC. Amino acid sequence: CASSYRGETQYF.

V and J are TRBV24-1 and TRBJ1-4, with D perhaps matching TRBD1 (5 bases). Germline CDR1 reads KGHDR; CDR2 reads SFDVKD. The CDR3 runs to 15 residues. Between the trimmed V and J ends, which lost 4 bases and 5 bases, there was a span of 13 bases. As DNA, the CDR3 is TGTGCCACCAGTGACCCCAACAGGTACAATGAAAAACTGTTTTTT. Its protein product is CATSDPNRYNEKLFF.

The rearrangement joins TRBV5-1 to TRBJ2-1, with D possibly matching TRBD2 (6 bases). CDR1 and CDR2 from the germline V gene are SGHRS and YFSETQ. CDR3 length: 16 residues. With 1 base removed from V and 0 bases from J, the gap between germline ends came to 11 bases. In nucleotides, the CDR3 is TGCGCCAGCAGCTTGTTGGCGGGGCGCTCCTACAATGAGCAGTTCTTC. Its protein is CASSLLAGRSYNEQFF. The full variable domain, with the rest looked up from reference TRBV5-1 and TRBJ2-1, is KAGVTQTPRYLIKTRGQQVTLSCSPISGHRSVSWYQQTPGQGLQFLFEYFSETQRNKGNFPGRFSGRQFSNSRSEMNVSTLELGDSALYLCASSLLAGRSYNEQFFGPGTRLTVL.

The CDR3 reads CASSFGGFATNEKLFF. The CDR3 region has the DNA TGTGCCAGCAGCTTTGGGGGGTTTGCAACTAATGAAAAACTGTTTTTT. The rearrangement uses TRBV5-4 and TRBJ1-4; maybe TRBD1 (5 bases). Germline loops: CDR1 SGHNT, CDR2 YYREEE (reference sequence). There are 16 residues in the CDR3. V was trimmed by 2 bases and J by 0 bases, leaving 11 bases between them.

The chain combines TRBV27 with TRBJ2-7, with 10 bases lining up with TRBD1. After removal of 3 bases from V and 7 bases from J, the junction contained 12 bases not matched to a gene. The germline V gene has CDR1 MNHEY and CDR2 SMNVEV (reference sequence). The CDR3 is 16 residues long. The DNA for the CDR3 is TGTGCCAGCAGTTTCGCCCCGGGACAGGGGACTATTGAGCAGTACTTC. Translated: CASSFAPGQGTIEQYF.

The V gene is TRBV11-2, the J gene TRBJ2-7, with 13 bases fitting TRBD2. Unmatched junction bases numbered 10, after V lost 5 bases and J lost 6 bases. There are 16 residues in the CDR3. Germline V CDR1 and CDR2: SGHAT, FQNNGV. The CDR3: CASSPAGLAGFGEQYF. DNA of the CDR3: TGTGCCAGCAGCCCGGCGGGACTAGCGGGGTTCGGCGAGCAGTACTTC.

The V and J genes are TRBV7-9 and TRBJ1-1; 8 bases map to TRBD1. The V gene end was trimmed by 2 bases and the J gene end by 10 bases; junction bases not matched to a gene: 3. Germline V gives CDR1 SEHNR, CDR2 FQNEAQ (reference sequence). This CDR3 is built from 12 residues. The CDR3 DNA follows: TGTGCCAGCAGCTTAAATGGACAGGGAGCTTTCTTT. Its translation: CASSLNGQGAFF.

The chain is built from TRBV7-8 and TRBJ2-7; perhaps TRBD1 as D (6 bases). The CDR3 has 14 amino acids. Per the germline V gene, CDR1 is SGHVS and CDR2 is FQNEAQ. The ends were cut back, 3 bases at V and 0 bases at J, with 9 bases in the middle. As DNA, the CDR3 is TGTGCCAGCAGCTTGGGGGCACTCTCCTACGAGCAGTACTTC. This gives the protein CASSLGALSYEQYF.

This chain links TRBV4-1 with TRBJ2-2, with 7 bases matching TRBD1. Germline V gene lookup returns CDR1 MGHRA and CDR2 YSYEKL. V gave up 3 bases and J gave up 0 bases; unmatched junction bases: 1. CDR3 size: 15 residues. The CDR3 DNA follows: TGCGCCAGCAGCCAGACAGGGACGAACACCGGGGAGCTGTTTTTT. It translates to CASSQTGTNTGELFF.

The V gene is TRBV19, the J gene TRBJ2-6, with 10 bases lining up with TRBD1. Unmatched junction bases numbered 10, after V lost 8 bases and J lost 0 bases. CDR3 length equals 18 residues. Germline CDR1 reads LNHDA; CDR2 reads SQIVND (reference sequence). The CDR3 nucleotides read TGTGCCAGTTCAGTTGGGACAGGGGATTCCTCTGGGGCCAACGTCCTGACTTTC. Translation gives CASSVGTGDSSGANVLTF.

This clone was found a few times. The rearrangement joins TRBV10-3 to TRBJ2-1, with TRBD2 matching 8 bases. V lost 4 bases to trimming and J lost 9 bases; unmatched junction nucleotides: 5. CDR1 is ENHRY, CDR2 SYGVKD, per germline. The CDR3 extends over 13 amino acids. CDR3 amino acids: CAISAGLEGEQFF. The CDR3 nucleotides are TGTGCCATCAGTGCGGGACTAGAGGGTGAGCAGTTCTTC.

The CDR3 reads CASSSQGARDYGYTF. The CDR3 coding sequence is TGTGCCAGCAGTTCTCAGGGGGCGCGGGACTATGGCTACACCTTC. The rearrangement links TRBV28 to TRBJ1-2, with 8 bases fitting TRBD1. Germline V lookup: CDR1 MDHEN, CDR2 SYDVKM. The V and J ends lost 4 bases and 3 bases, in that order; junction bases with no gene match: 7. The CDR3 is 15 amino acids.

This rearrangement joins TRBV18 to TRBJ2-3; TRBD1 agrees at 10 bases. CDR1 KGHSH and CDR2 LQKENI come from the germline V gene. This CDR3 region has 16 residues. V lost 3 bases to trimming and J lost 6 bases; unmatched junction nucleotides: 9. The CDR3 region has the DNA TGTGCCAGCTCACCGTTGAGACAGGGGGCGGCGGATACGCAGTATTTT. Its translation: CASSPLRQGAADTQYF.

The CDR3 DNA follows: TGCAGTGCTAGTGGGGCCCATTCACCCCTCCACTTT. Translating gives CSASGAHSPLHF. This chain uses TRBV20-1 with TRBJ1-6, with D possibly matching TRBD1 (5 bases). V was shortened by 3 bases and J by 8 bases, with 8 bases between the two germline ends. This CDR3 is built from 12 residues. Germline values: CDR1 DFQATT, CDR2 SNEGSKA (reference sequence).

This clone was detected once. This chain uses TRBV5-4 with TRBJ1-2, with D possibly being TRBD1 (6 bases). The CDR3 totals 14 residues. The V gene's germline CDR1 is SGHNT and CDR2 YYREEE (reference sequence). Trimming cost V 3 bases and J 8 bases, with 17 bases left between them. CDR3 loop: CASSSIGGARGYTF. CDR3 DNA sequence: TGTGCCAGCAGCTCAATCGGGGGGGCGCGAGGCTACACCTTC.

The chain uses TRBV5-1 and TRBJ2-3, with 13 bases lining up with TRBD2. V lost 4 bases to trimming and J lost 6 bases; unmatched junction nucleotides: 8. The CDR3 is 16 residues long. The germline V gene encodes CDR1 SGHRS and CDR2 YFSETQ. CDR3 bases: TGCGCCAGCAGCCCCCCGGGACTAGCGGGGTCCGATACGCAGTATTTT. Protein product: CASSPPGLAGSDTQYF.

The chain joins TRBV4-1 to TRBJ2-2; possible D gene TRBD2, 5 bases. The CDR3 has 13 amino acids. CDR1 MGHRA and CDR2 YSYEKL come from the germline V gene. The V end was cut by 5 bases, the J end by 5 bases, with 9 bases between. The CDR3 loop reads CASSRTGTGELFF. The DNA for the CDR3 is TGCGCCAGCAGCAGGACGGGGACCGGGGAGCTGTTTTTT.